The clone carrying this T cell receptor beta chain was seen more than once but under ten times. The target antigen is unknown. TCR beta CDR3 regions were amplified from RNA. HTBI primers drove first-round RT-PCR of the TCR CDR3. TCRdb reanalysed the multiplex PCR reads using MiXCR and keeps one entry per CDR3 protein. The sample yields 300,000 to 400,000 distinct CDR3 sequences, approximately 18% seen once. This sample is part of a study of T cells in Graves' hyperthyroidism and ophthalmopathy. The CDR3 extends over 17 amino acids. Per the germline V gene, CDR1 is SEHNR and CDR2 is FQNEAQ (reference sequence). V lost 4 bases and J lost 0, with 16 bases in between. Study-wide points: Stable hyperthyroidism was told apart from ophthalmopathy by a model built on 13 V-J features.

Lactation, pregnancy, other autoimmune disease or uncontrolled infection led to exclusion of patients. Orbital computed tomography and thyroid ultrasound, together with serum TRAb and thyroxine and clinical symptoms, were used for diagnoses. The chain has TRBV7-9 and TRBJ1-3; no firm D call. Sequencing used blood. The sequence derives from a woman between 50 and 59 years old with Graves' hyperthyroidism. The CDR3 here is CASSSDGDSSSGNTIYF. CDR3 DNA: TGTGCCAGCAGCTCGGACGGAGACTCAAGCTCTGGAAACACCATATATTTT.